Below are 13 T cell receptor beta chains sequenced from a single sample in a study of vaccination effects on CD4 cells after COVID-19. At the end of about ten days of culture, CD4+ T cells were isolated. Clones were read by immunoSEQ multiplex PCR, and TCRdb kept only the in-frame ones, dropping some. The sample records more than 30,000 clones, approximately 70% being singletons. For these TCRs, the target antigens are not known. Sample: CD4+ T cells from PBMCs cultured without peptide, taken before COVID-19 vaccination. The source is a human donor who received a COVID-19 vaccine.

J is TRBJ1-1 and V is TRBV5-5; 10 bases agree with TRBD1. The germline CDR1 and CDR2 sequences are SGHKS and YYEKEE (reference sequence). This CDR3 region has 15 residues. The V and J ends lost 2 bases and 10 bases, in that order; junction bases with no gene match: 11. CDR3 in DNA: TGTGCCAGCAGCTTTATAGGGGACAGGGGCGTAACAGCTTTCTTT. It translates to CASSFIGDRGVTAFF.

The CDR3 nucleotides read TGTGCCAGCAGCGTGGACAGGGGTGCTTTAACCGGGGAGCTGTTTTTT. This codes for CASSVDRGALTGELFF. V is TRBV9 and J is TRBJ2-2, with TRBD1 matching 9 bases. In germline, CDR1 is SGDLS, CDR2 YYNGEE. The CDR3 loop spans 16 amino acids. J gave up 5 bases and V 2 bases, and 7 bases lay outside the gene matches.

The rearrangement joins TRBV5-1 to TRBJ2-7; 7 bases map to TRBD1. J was trimmed by 3 bases and V by 4 bases; bases with no gene match: 4. In germline, CDR1 is SGHRS, CDR2 YFSETQ. This CDR3 has 13 residues. The CDR3 here is CASSNDRVYEQYF. CDR3 DNA: TGCGCCAGCAGCAACGACAGGGTCTACGAGCAGTACTTC.

Regarding this clone: The junction shows a germline mismatch at one end, possibly a read error. V is TRBV7-4 and J is TRBJ1-6; D is perhaps TRBD1 (5 bases). In germline, CDR1 is SGHVT, CDR2 SQSDAQ. The CDR3 runs 14 residues. In nucleotides, the CDR3 is TGCGTTGGGCCGCCCCGCGGGTGGGGGTCACCCCTCCACTTT. This sequence encodes CVGPPRGWGSPLHF.

The chain employs TRBV4-1 and TRBJ1-3; TRBD1 might be the D (5 bases). The V and J ends lost 2 bases and 0 bases respectively, with 8 bases between them. Germline loops: CDR1 MGHRA, CDR2 YSYEKL. This CDR3 has 15 amino acids. CDR3 nucleotides: TGCGCCAGCAGCCAACCCGACAGCTCTGGAAACACCATATATTTT. Protein: CASSQPDSSGNTIYF.

The chain carries TRBV6-5 and TRBJ1-2; D ambiguous. The V gene's germline CDR1 is MNHEY and CDR2 SVGAGI. The CDR3 sequence is 13 residues long. Trimming shortened V by 2 bases and J by 4 bases, and 8 bases separated the two germline ends. The CDR3 protein is CASSYDHSYGYTF. The CDR3 bases are TGTGCCAGCAGTTACGACCATTCCTATGGCTACACCTTC.

The chain recombines TRBV6-4 with TRBJ2-7, with D hard to call. The CDR3 runs 10 residues. The V end lost 8 bases, the J end lost 3 bases, and 5 bases lay between the germline ends. The germline CDR1 and CDR2 sequences are MRHNA and SNTAGT. The CDR3 sequence is CASGFYEQYF. In DNA, the CDR3 is TGTGCCAGCGGATTCTACGAGCAGTACTTC.

This chain connects TRBV12-3 or TRBV12-4 to TRBJ1-5; D is undetermined. The ends were cut back, 1 base at V and 1 base at J, with 2 bases in the middle. CDR3 length: 13 residues. The CDR3 region has the DNA TGTGCCAGCAGTTTAGAGAGCAATCAGCCCCAGCATTTT. Encoded protein: CASSLESNQPQHF.

This clone was picked up a small number of times. The chain links TRBV21-1 to TRBJ2-7; the table's TRBD2 call for D was not verified on the DNA. TRBV21-1 is given as a pseudogene. This CDR3 is 17 amino acids long. This CDR3 is CASTGRPTSPTSYEQYF. The CDR3 nucleotides read TGTGCCAGCACGGGGAGACCTACTAGCCCCACCTCTTACGAGCAGTACTTC.

The chain combines TRBV18 with TRBJ2-1; 9 bases are a match to TRBD2. Germline lookup yields CDR1 KGHSH and CDR2 LQKENI. The CDR3 loop spans 15 amino acids. Germline trimming cut 3 bases from V and 9 bases from J; bases unmatched to any gene: 9. The DNA for the CDR3 is TGTGCCAGCTCACCTGGGGCGGGGGGGCCCGGTGAGCAGTTCTTC. Translation gives CASSPGAGGPGEQFF.

The rearrangement uses TRBV5-6 and TRBJ2-5; D ambiguous. CDR3 length equals 13 residues. The germline V gene encodes CDR1 SGHDT and CDR2 YYEEEE. Deletions cut 3 bases from V and 2 bases from J, with 8 bases between. The CDR3 DNA follows: TGTGCCAGCAGCTCATTGAATCAAGAGACCCAGTACTTC. The encoded protein is CASSSLNQETQYF.

V is TRBV7-9 and J is TRBJ2-5, with D unclear. Germline CDR1 reads SEHNR; CDR2 reads FQNEAQ (reference sequence). The CDR3 totals 13 residues. Trimming took off 1 base at V and 1 base at J, with 4 bases between the two ends. CDR3 sequence (DNA): TGTGCCAGCAGCTTAGTGGTCCAAGAGACCCAGTACTTC. Residues: CASSLVVQETQYF.

This clone was counted only a few times. J is TRBJ2-5 and V is TRBV10-3, with 7 bases that match TRBD2. Germline assignment: CDR1 ENHRY and CDR2 SYGVKD. Trimming removed 0 bases from V and 2 bases from J; junction bases left unmatched: 0. This CDR3 is 14 amino acids long. In nucleotides, the CDR3 is TGTGCCATCAGTGAGTCGGGGGGGCAAGAGACCCAGTACTTC. As protein: CAISESGGQETQYF.